Shown below are 11 T cell receptor beta chains from a single sample sequenced in a study of early T cells in non-severe SARS-CoV-2 infection. TCRdb itself ran the 5' RACE reads through MiXCR, one entry per CDR3 protein. The top ten hold around 4.1% of the sample, which has some 50,000 distinct CDR3 sequences, more than 9% seen once. What was sequenced was whole blood. These TCRs come from an adult who was a healthcare worker with PCR-confirmed SARS-CoV-2 infection or an uninfected control (not recorded which).

This clonotype has at least ten counts. The CDR3 sequence is CASSTSGGYTGELFF. The DNA for the CDR3 is TGTGCCAGCAGTACTAGCGGGGGTTACACCGGGGAGCTGTTTTTT. The chain combines TRBV11-2 with TRBJ2-2; 11 bases align to TRBD2. Germline-derived CDR1 and CDR2 are SGHAT and FQNNGV. J was trimmed by 3 bases and V by 6 bases; bases with no gene match: 3. CDR3 size: 15 residues.

This clonotype appeared many times. The chain uses TRBV19 and TRBJ2-7, with TRBD1 identical over 7 bases. The CDR3 runs 16 residues. Germline lookup yields CDR1 LNHDA and CDR2 SQIVND (reference sequence). J gave up 2 bases and V 0 bases, and 7 bases lay outside the gene matches. The CDR3 DNA is TGTGCCAGTAGTATAGAGTCGGGGACAGCAACCTACGAGCAGTACTTC. The encoded protein is CASSIESGTATYEQYF.

This clonotype has at least ten counts. DNA of the CDR3: TGTGCCAGCAGTTTACTAGCGGGGGCCAATGAGCAGTTCTTC. Its translation: CASSLLAGANEQFF. V and J are TRBV6-5 and TRBJ2-1, with TRBD2 matching 11 bases. The CDR3 contains 14 residues. Germline trimming cut 4 bases from V and 6 bases from J; bases unmatched to any gene: 2. Germline V lookup: CDR1 MNHEY, CDR2 SVGAGI.

This clonotype appeared many times. V is TRBV29-1 and J is TRBJ2-7; no reliable D call. The germline V gene encodes CDR1 SQVTM and CDR2 ANQGSEA. CDR3 length: 12 residues. Trimming shortened V by 5 bases and J by 3 bases, and 11 bases separated the two germline ends. This chain's CDR3 is CSVSFLSYEQYF. For the CDR3, the DNA is TGCAGCGTTTCCTTTCTAAGCTACGAGCAGTACTTC.

This clonotype was seen at least ten times. This chain connects TRBV21-1 to TRBJ2-5; the DNA was not used to check the table's D call, TRBD2. TRBV21-1 is described as a pseudogene. The CDR3 extends over 17 amino acids. CDR3 bases: TGTGCCAGCAGCAAACGGACTGGACTAGCGGGAGAGGAGACCCAGTACTTC. This sequence encodes CASSKRTGLAGEETQYF.

In the case of this clonotype: A much larger clone differs from this one at a single base, so this may be a read error. The chain employs TRBV13 and TRBJ1-4; TRBD1 aligns across 7 bases. From germline, CDR1 is PRHDT and CDR2 FYEKMQ (reference sequence). The length of the CDR3 is 15 residues. The CDR3, as DNA: TGTGCCTGCAGAAGACAGGGAGCAACTAATGAAAAACTGTTTTTT. Translated: CACRRQGATNEKLFF.

This clonotype appeared a few times. V gene TRBV12-3 or TRBV12-4 combines with J gene TRBJ1-4; D remains unclear. Trimming cost V 6 bases and J 7 bases, with 12 bases left between them. The CDR3 is 13 amino acids. CDR3 coding DNA: TGTGCCAGCAGCCAGGACCTGGGTGAAAAACTGTTTTTT. Amino acid sequence: CASSQDLGEKLFF.

The chain joins TRBV9 to TRBJ2-1, with D perhaps matching TRBD1 or TRBD2 (5 bases each). The CDR3 covers 14 residues. Germline V gene data show CDR1 as SGDLS and CDR2 as YYNGEE. V was cut by 2 bases and J by 0 bases, with 6 bases left in between. The CDR3, as DNA: TGTGCCAGCAGCGTTGGGACCTCCTACAATGAGCAGTTCTTC. Translation: CASSVGTSYNEQFF. Looking up the rest from reference TRBV9 and TRBJ2-1 gives the full variable domain: DSGVTQTPKHLITATGQRVTLRCSPRSGDLSVYWYQQSLDQGLQFLIQYYNGEERAKGNILERFSAQQFPDLHSELNLSSLELGDSALYFCASSVGTSYNEQFFGPGTRLTVL.

This clonotype was counted many times. The chain is built from TRBV3-1 and TRBJ1-2; D remains ambiguous. V lost 5 bases to trimming and J lost 3 bases, with 7 bases between them. Germline V gene sequence: CDR1 LGHDT, CDR2 YNNKEL (reference sequence). This CDR3 has 12 residues. CDR3 nucleotides: TGTGCCAGCAGCATGCTTGACTATGGCTACACCTTC. Protein product: CASSMLDYGYTF.

In its sample, this clonotype was seen a few times. The CDR3 DNA is TGTGCCAGTAGTATGGTTCAGTCTGAAGCTTTCTTT. Protein: CASSMVQSEAFF. The gene calls are TRBV19 and TRBJ1-1; D unclear. The V and J ends lost 3 bases and 6 bases respectively, with 8 bases between them. CDR3 length: 12 residues. The germline gives CDR1 LNHDA, CDR2 SQIVND (reference sequence). The full variable domain, completed using reference TRBV19 and TRBJ1-1, is DGGITQSPKYLFRKEGQNVTLSCEQNLNHDAMYWYRQDPGQGLRLIYYSQIVNDFQKGDIAEGYSVSREKKESFPLTVTSAQKNPTAFYLCASSMVQSEAFFGQGTRLTVV.

At least ten counts were recorded for this clonotype. This sequence joins TRBV29-1 and TRBJ2-1; tentatively, D is TRBD1 or TRBD2 (5 bases each). There are 13 residues in the CDR3. Germline CDR1 reads SQVTM; CDR2 reads ANQGSEA. Trimming took 6 bases from V and 2 from J, leaving 11 bases between them. CDR3 DNA sequence: TGCAGCGTACGGGACCGAGCCTACAATGAGCAGTTCTTC. This sequence encodes CSVRDRAYNEQFF.